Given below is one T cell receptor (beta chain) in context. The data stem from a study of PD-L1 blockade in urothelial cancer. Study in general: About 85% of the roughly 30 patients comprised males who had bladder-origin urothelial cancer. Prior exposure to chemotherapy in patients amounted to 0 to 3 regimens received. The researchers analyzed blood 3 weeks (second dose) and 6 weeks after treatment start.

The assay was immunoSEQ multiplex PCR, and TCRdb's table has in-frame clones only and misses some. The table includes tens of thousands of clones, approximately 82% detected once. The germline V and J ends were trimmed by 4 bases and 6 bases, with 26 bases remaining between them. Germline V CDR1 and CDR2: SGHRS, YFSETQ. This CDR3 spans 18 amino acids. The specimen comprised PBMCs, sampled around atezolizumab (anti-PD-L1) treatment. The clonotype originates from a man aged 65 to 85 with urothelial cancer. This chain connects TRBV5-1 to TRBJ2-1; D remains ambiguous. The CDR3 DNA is TGCGCCAGCAGCCCTTCTTTTGTTAGCTCTAGGCCATTCAATGAGCAGTTCTTC. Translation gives CASSPSFVSSRPFNEQFF.